This TCR beta chain appears in the sequencing data of a study of blood T cell repertoires in COVID-19. Study-wide background: The analysed material was cDNA or gDNA that came from T cells, B-cell-depleted T cells, or PBMCs.

The authors' processing: Counts of nucleated cells, estimated from reference gene primer amplification, were obtained. Clones were sequenced by immunoSEQ multiplex PCR, and TCRdb holds only the in-frame ones, with some missing. V, J and clone size derive from that table, while D and trimming were established from the DNA sequence. The sample lists about 150,000 clones, about nine tenths occurring once. This TCR was recovered from a woman aged 70-85 years with acute or convalescent COVID-19. The sequenced sample was peripheral blood.

CDR3 DNA: TGTGCCAGCAGCGTGTCAGGGGAGGGGAGTGAGCAGTTCTTC. Its protein product is CASSVSGEGSEQFF. The chain is built from TRBV6-5 and TRBJ2-1, with D perhaps TRBD2 (7 bases). CDR1 MNHEY and CDR2 SVGAGI come from the germline V gene. V was cut by 6 bases and J by 9 bases, with 18 bases left in between. The length of the CDR3 is 14 residues.